This T cell receptor beta chain was identified during a study of T cell responses to AZD1222 COVID-19 vaccine. Produced via immunoSEQ multiplex PCR; TCRdb's table is partial and in-frame only. The table includes 45,000 to 55,000 clones, about 88% detected once. In the case of this clone: Its specificity is unknown.

Study-level results: Baseline seropositivity occurred in only a handful of AZD1222 recipients. An increase in Spike-specific TCR breadth and depth was observed after two AZD1222 doses. Sampled repertoires all dated from after the peak T cell response. Possibly, clonal diversity was underestimated; donors were largely white British and included more females.

The specimen was peripheral blood, collected on day 0 of AZD1222 vaccination. The sequence derives from an adult in good health.

The DNA for the CDR3 is TGTGCCAGCAGTTCCTCAAAGACAGTTAACGCCAAAAACATTCAGTACTTC. Protein sequence: CASSSSKTVNAKNIQYF. This rearrangement joins TRBV28 to TRBJ2-4, with D possibly TRBD1 on 5 matching bases. V shed 4 bases and J shed 1 base, with 17 bases lying between them. This CDR3 is 17 amino acids long. Germline V gene data show CDR1 as MDHEN and CDR2 as SYDVKM.